What follows are 5 T cell receptor beta chains derived from one specimen sequenced in a study of blood T cells in healthy people across ages. The second PCR ran roughly 7 to 12 cycles with a sample-barcoded 5' primer and J-beta primers. TCRdb reprocessed the 5' RACE reads via MiXCR and lists one record per CDR3 protein. The repertoire holds around 1.5 million distinct CDR3 sequences, roughly 45% seen once, with roughly 7.9% in the top ten. The specimen was blood. The receptors were sampled from a woman aged 18-29 years in good health.

The chain joins TRBV6-1 to TRBJ2-1; the D call may be TRBD1 or TRBD2 (6 bases each). The CDR3 length is 14 residues. The V gene's germline CDR1 is MNHNS and CDR2 SASEGT. With 7 bases removed from V and 6 bases from J, the gap between germline ends came to 16 bases. CDR3 residues: CASTQDRGVNEQFF. CDR3 bases: TGTGCCAGCACCCAGGATAGGGGGGTCAATGAGCAGTTCTTC.

The V call is TRBV7-2, the J call TRBJ2-3, with 9 bases aligning to TRBD1. CDR3 size: 16 residues. Germline values: CDR1 SGHTA, CDR2 FQGNSA. With V trimmed by 5 bases and J by 4 bases, 10 bases remained unmatched. The CDR3 sequence is CASSPGGTGSADTQYF. CDR3 bases: TGTGCCAGCAGCCCAGGGGGGACAGGGTCTGCAGATACGCAGTATTTT.

The V call is TRBV2, the J call TRBJ2-5, with D uncertain. Germline values: CDR1 SNHLY, CDR2 FYNNEI. The V gene lost 3 bases and the J gene lost 5 bases, with 10 bases spanning the gap. The CDR3 length is 13 residues. For the CDR3, the DNA is TGTGCCAGCAGTGAGGATCGGGCTGAGACCCAGTACTTC. Its translation: CASSEDRAETQYF.

The rearrangement links TRBV20-1 to TRBJ2-7, with 7 nucleotides matching TRBD2. Per germline, CDR1 DFQATT and CDR2 SNEGSKA (reference sequence). CDR3 length: 13 residues. V gave up 4 bases and J gave up 7 bases; unmatched junction bases: 10. The CDR3 loop is CSATGLTHNEQYF. DNA for the CDR3: TGCAGTGCTACGGGACTAACCCACAATGAGCAGTACTTC.

The chain is built from TRBV24-1 and TRBJ2-1; tentatively, D is TRBD1 or TRBD2 (5 bases each). Germline CDR1 KGHDR, CDR2 SFDVKD. Trimming removed 5 bases from V and 1 base from J, with 8 bases in between. This CDR3 is built from 14 residues. The DNA of the CDR3 is TGTGCCACCAGTGGAGGGGAGTCCTACAATGAGCAGTTCTTC. Protein: CATSGGESYNEQFF.